The rows below give T cell receptor beta chains drawn from one sample of a study of OX40 agonist ivuxolimab in advanced cancers. Produced via immunoSEQ multiplex PCR; TCRdb's table is partial and in-frame only. Altogether more than 75,000 clones are present, around 87% being singletons, with the ten largest covering 0.25% to 0.4%. Here the sequenced sample was CD4+ or CD8+ T cells sorted from blood, taken in a trial of the OX40 agonist ivuxolimab. The receptors were gathered from an adult with an advanced solid tumor such as melanoma, head and neck, liver or kidney cancer. Each CDR3 is given with its conserved first and last residue. D genes are given only for firm matches. Expanded clones get a size class; other rows say once, few or many, or leave the size out.

D: .
J: TRBJ2-1
size: .
V: TRBV18
DNA: TGTGCCAGCTCACCAGTCGGCAGGAATGAGCAGTTCTTC
CDR3: CASSPVGRNEQFF

D: .
J: TRBJ2-7
size: .
V: TRBV21-1
DNA: TGTGCCAGCAGCAGAAAAAAAGCCGGAGGACTAGCGGGAGGCTACGAGCAGTACTTC
CDR3: CASSRKKAGGLAGGYEQYF

D: TRBD1
J: TRBJ2-5
size: few
V: TRBV18
DNA: TGTGCCAGCTCATCTCTCGGGACAGCACAAGAGACCCAGTACTTC
CDR3: CASSSLGTAQETQYF

D: TRBD2
J: TRBJ2-5
size: .
V: TRBV4-2
DNA: TGTGCCAGCAGCCGCGGACTAGCGGCGCAAGAGACCCAGTACTTC
CDR3: CASSRGLAAQETQYF

D: .
J: TRBJ1-3
size: .
V: TRBV6-5
DNA: TGTGCCAGCAGTCAAGGATCGGGTTCCGGAAACACCATATATTTT
CDR3: CASSQGSGSGNTIYF

D: .
J: TRBJ1-4
size: once
V: TRBV7-8
DNA: TGTGCCAGCAGCCACAGCAGGGCTTCTAATGAAAAACTGTTTTTT
CDR3: CASSHSRASNEKLFF

D: .
J: TRBJ1-2
size: .
V: TRBV27
DNA: TGTGCCAGCAGTCCTCCTCAGGGTTACTATGGCTACACCTTC
CDR3: CASSPPQGYYGYTF

D: .
J: TRBJ1-6
size: .
V: TRBV7-3
DNA: TGTGCCAGCAGCTTAGATGAGAATTCACCCCTCCACTTT
CDR3: CASSLDENSPLHF

D: TRBD2
J: TRBJ2-3
size: once
V: TRBV6-1
DNA: TGTGCCAGCAGTGATATTAGCGGGGGCCGCACAGATACGCAGTATTTT
CDR3: CASSDISGGRTDTQYF

D: TRBD2
J: TRBJ2-2
size: .
V: TRBV11-2
DNA: TGTGCCAGCAGCTTACGGGAGGCGGGGGAGCTGTTTTTT
CDR3: CASSLREAGELFF

D: TRBD1
J: TRBJ1-2
size: once
V: TRBV7-2
DNA: TGTGCCAGCAGCTCTTACCCGACAGGGGCGGGTGGCTACACCTTC
CDR3: CASSSYPTGAGGYTF

D: .
J: TRBJ1-5
size: few
V: TRBV27
DNA: TGTGCCAGCAGTCCCGACAGAAATCAGCCCCAGCATTTT
CDR3: CASSPDRNQPQHF

D: .
J: TRBJ2-3
size: .
V: TRBV7-8
DNA: TGTGCCAGCAGCCATGCCTTGGGGGCCTCTTCTTATACGCAGTATTTT
CDR3: CASSHALGASSYTQYF

D: .
J: TRBJ1-3
size: .
V: TRBV5-1
DNA: TGCGCCAGCAGCCATGGAAGCTCTGGAAACACCATATATTTT
CDR3: CASSHGSSGNTIYF

D: .
J: TRBJ1-1
size: .
V: TRBV7-9
DNA: TGTGCCAGCAGCTTACTTGGGGACACTGAAGCTTTCTTT
CDR3: CASSLLGDTEAFF

D: .
J: TRBJ1-3
size: .
V: TRBV6-5
DNA: TGTGCCAGCAGGGACAGTGGAAACACCATATATTTT
CDR3: CASRDSGNTIYF

D: .
J: TRBJ2-7
size: .
V: TRBV2
DNA: TGTGCCAGCAGTGAGGTACACGAGCAGTACTTC
CDR3: CASSEVHEQYF

D: .
J: TRBJ1-5
size: .
V: TRBV6-5
DNA: TGTGCCAGCAGCCAACGAGAGACTCAGCCCCAGCATTTT
CDR3: CASSQRETQPQHF

D: TRBD2
J: TRBJ2-1
size: .
V: TRBV2
DNA: TGTGCCAGCAGATCGAGACTAGCGGGGGGGGCAAATGAGCAGTTCTTC
CDR3: CASRSRLAGGANEQFF

D: .
J: TRBJ1-6
size: .
V: TRBV6-4
DNA: TGTGCCAGCTCCCTAGGCAGGGAACGTTCACCCCTCCACTTT
CDR3: CASSLGRERSPLHF

D: .
J: TRBJ1-2
size: .
V: TRBV4-1
DNA: TGCGCCAGCAGCCAACTTCGGGCGGCCTATGGCTACACCTTC
CDR3: CASSQLRAAYGYTF

D: TRBD1
J: TRBJ1-6
size: .
V: TRBV7-8
DNA: TGTGCCAGCTTAGGGACAGGGGCGTTTAATTCACCCCTCCACTTT
CDR3: CASLGTGAFNSPLHF

D: .
J: TRBJ1-1
size: few
V: TRBV2
DNA: TGTGCCAGCATGAGCCCCATGAACACTGAAGCTTTCTTT
CDR3: CASMSPMNTEAFF